This entry is about one T cell receptor (beta chain). This sample was taken from a study of Ad26.COV2.S vaccination and SARS-CoV-2 variants. Treatment indicated: 15 to 20 received Ad26.COV2.S at low or high dose, single or two shots; about 5 received placebo; per-sample allocation not given. Sampling was performed 63 days after the first vaccine or placebo injection. Generated by immunoSEQ multiplex PCR, the TCRdb table keeps only in-frame clones and is missing some. The sample records about 280,000 clones, approximately 89% being singletons. This CDR3 spans 17 amino acids. The V gene's germline CDR1 is SEHNR and CDR2 FQNEAQ (reference sequence). Trimming at V came to 5 bases and at J to 3 bases, leaving 14 bases not matched to a gene.

The sequencing here drew on peripheral blood, taken in a trial of Ad26.COV2.S vaccine versus placebo. The chain has TRBV7-9 and TRBJ2-5; the match to TRBD1 covers 8 bases. The TCR originated in a person aged 18-65 years who received the Ad26.COV2.S COVID-19 vaccine or a placebo. CDR3 residues: CASSARALGQGKETQYF. The CDR3 bases are TGTGCCAGCAGCGCCCGCGCCCTTGGACAGGGTAAAGAGACCCAGTACTTC.